This paragraph reports one TCR beta chain. Its target is not known. Via CD45RO/CCR7/CD25/CD127/CD95/CD27, cells of the CD4+ naive, central memory, regulatory and stem cell-like memory subsets were sorted. The data belong to a study of beta chain features in type 1 diabetes. Study results and caveats: The cDNA sequencing approach could over-represent high-TCR-expressing cells. Type 1 diabetes patients showed a moderate but significant shortening of TCRB CDR3s in all four CD4+ subsets. Reduced insertions and increased deletions marked VDJ junctions in type 1 diabetes patients.

Germline-derived CDR1 and CDR2 are LGHNA and YNFKEQ. The germline V and J ends were trimmed by 0 bases and 15 bases, with 15 bases remaining between them. The CDR3 covers 13 residues. Investigators reverse transcribed all isolated RNA, so they sequenced expressed TCRB transcripts. Generated by immunoSEQ multiplex PCR, the TCRdb table keeps only in-frame clones and is missing some. The sample has around 430,000 clones, 30% seen once. The origin of this receptor is a young man in good health. V and J are TRBV4-2 and TRBJ2-1; TRBD1 might be the D (6 bases). Material: naive CD4+ T cells from blood. DNA of the CDR3: TGTGCCAGCAGCCAAGAACCATCAGGGGTCGTGTTCTTC. It codes for CASSQEPSGVVFF.